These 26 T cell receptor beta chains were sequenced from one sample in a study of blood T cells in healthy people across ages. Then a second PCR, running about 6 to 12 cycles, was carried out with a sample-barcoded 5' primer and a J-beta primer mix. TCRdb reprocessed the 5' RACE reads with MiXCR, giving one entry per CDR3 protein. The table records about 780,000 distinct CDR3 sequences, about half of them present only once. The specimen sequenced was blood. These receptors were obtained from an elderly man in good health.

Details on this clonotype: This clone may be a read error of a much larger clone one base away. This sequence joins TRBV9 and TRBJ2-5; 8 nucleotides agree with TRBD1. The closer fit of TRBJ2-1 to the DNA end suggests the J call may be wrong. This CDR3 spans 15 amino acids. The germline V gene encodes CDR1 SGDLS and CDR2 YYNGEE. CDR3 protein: CASSALTGVQETQFF. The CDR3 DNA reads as TGTGCCAGCAGCGCGTTGACAGGGGTCCAAGAGACCCAGTTCTTC.

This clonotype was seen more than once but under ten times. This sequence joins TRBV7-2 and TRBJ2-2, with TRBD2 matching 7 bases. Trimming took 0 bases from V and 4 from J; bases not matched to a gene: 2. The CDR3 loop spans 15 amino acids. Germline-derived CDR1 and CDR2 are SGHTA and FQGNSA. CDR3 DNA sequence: TGTGCCAGCAGCTTAGCCCTAGCGGCCACCGGGGAGCTGTTTTTT. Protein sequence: CASSLALAATGELFF.

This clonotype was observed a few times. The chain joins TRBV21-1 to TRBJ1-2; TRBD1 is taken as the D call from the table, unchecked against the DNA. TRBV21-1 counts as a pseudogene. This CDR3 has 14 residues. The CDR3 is CASWPGQGSYGYTF. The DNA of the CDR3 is TGTGCCAGCTGGCCGGGACAGGGCTCCTATGGCTACACCTTC.

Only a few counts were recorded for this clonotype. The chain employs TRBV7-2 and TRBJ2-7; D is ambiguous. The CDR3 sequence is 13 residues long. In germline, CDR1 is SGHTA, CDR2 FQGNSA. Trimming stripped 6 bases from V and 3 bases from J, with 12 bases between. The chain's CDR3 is CASSELNGYEQYF. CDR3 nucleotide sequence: TGTGCCAGCAGTGAGTTGAATGGCTACGAGCAGTACTTC.

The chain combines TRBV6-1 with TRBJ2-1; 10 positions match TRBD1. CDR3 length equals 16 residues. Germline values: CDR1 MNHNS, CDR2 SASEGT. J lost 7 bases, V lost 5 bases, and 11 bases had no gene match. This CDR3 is CASSTLGQGISNEQFF. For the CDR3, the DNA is TGTGCCAGCAGTACCTTGGGACAGGGGATCTCTAATGAGCAGTTCTTC.

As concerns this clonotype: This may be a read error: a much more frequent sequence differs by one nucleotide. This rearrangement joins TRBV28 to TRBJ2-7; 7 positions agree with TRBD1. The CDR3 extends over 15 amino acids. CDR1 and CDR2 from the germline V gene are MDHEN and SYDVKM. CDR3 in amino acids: CANSLTRPGGNEQYF. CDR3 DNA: TGTGCCAACAGTTTAACTCGTCCAGGGGGTAACGAGCAGTACTTC.

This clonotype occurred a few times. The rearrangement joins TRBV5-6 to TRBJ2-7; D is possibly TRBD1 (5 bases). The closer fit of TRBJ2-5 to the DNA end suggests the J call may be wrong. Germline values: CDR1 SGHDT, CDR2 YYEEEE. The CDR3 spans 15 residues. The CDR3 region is CASSLAMAGQETQYF. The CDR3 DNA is TGTGCCAGCAGCTTGGCTATGGCAGGGCAAGAGACCCAGTACTTC.

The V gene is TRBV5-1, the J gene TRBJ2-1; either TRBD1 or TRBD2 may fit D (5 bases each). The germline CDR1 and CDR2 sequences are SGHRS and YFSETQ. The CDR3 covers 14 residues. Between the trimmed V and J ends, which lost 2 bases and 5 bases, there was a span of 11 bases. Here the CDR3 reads CASSFGTRNNEQFF. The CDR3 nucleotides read TGCGCCAGCAGCTTCGGGACGAGGAACAATGAGCAGTTCTTC.

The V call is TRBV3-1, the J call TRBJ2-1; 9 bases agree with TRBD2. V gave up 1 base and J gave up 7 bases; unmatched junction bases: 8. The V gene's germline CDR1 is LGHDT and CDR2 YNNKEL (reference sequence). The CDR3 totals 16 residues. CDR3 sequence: CASSQVSAGGGNEQFF. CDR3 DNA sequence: TGTGCCAGCAGCCAAGTCTCAGCGGGGGGCGGGAATGAGCAGTTCTTC.

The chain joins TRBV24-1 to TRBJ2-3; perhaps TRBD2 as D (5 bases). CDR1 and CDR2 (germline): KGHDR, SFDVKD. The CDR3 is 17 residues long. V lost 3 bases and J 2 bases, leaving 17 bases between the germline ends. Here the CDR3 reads CATSDPVQAEFTDTQYF. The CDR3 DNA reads TGTGCCACCAGTGATCCCGTTCAAGCGGAGTTCACAGATACGCAGTATTTT.

Written as DNA, the CDR3 is TGTGCCAGCAGTTTATCCCTACTAATATCCACTAGCAGGAGGGGCGATGAGCAGTTCTTC. This gives the protein CASSLSLLISTSRRGDEQFF. This chain joins TRBV28 and TRBJ2-1; maybe TRBD2 (6 bases). The CDR3 is 20 amino acids. The V gene lost 1 base and the J gene lost 8 bases, with 30 bases spanning the gap. Germline V gene sequence: CDR1 MDHEN, CDR2 SYDVKM.

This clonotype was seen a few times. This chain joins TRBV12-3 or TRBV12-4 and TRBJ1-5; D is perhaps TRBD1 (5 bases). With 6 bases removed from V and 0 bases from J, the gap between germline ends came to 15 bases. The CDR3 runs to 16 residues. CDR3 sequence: CASSSTGLISNQPQHF. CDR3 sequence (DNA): TGTGCCAGCAGCTCCACGGGACTCATTAGCAATCAGCCCCAGCATTTT.

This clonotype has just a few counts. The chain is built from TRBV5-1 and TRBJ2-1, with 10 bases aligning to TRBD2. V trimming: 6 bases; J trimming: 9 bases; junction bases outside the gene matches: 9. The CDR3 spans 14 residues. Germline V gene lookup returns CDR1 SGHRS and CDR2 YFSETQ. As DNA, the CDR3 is TGCGCCAGCACGGAGCGGGAGGGCCCCTTTGAGCAGTTCTTC. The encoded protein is CASTEREGPFEQFF.

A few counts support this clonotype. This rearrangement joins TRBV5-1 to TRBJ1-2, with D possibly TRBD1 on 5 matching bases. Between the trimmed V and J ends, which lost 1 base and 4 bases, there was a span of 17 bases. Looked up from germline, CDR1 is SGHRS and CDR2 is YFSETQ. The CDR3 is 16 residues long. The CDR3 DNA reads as TGCGCCAGCAGCTTGTCTCCAGGGCCAAATTTCTATGGCTACACCTTC. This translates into CASSLSPGPNFYGYTF.

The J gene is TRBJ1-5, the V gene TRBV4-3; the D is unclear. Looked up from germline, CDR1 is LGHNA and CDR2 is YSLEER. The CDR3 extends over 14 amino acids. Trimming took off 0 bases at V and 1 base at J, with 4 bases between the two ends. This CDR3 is CASSQETSNQPQHF. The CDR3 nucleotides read TGCGCCAGCAGCCAAGAGACGAGCAATCAGCCCCAGCATTTT.

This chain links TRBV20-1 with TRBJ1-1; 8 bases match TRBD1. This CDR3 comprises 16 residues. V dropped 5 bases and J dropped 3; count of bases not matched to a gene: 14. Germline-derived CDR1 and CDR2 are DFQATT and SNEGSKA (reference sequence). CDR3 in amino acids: CSAPSGTGGFDTEAFF. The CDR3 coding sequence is TGCAGTGCTCCGTCCGGGACAGGCGGATTTGACACTGAAGCTTTCTTT.

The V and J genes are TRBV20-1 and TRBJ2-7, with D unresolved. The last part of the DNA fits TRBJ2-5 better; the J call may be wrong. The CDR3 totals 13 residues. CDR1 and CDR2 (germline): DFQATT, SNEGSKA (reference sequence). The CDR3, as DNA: TGCAGTGCTACCGATTCGGATAGGAAGACCCAGTACTTC. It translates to CSATDSDRKTQYF.

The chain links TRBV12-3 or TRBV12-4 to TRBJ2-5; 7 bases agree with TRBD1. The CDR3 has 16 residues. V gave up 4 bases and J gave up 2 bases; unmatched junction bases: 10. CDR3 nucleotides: TGTGCCAGCAGTTCCCAGAGGGCAGGGGGACAAGAGACCCAGTACTTC. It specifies CASSSQRAGGQETQYF.

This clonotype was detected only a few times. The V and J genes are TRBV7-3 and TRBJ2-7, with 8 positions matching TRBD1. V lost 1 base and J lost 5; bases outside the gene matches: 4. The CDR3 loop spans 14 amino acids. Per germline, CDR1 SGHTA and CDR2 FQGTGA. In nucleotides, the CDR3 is TGTGCCAGCAGCTTAAATCCAGGGGGCAACGAGCAGTACTTC. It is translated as CASSLNPGGNEQYF.

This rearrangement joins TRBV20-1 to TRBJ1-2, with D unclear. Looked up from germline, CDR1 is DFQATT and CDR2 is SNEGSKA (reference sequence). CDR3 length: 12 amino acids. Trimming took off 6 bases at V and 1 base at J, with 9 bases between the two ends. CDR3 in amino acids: CSAPWDNYGYTF. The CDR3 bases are TGCAGTGCCCCGTGGGATAACTATGGCTACACCTTC.

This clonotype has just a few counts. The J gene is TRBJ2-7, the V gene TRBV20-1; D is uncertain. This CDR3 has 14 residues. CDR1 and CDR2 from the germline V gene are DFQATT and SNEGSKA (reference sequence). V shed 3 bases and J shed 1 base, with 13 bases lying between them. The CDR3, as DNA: TGCAGTGCTAGGGCCGGTACTTCGTCCTACGAGCAGTACTTC. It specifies CSARAGTSSYEQYF.

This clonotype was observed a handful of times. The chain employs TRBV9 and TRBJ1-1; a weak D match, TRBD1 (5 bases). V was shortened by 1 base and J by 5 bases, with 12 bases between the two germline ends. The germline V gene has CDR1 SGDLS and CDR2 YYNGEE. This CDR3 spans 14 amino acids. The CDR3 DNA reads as TGTGCCAGCAGCGTACAGGGTGATGTGACTGAAGCTTTCTTT. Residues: CASSVQGDVTEAFF.

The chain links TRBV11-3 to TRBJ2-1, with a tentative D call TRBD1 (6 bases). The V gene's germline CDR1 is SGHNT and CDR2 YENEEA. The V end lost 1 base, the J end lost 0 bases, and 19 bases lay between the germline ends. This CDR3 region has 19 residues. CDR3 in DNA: TGTGCCAGCAGCTTAGGGTGGACACCCAAAGGGGGCTCCTACAATGAGCAGTTCTTC. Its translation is CASSLGWTPKGGSYNEQFF.

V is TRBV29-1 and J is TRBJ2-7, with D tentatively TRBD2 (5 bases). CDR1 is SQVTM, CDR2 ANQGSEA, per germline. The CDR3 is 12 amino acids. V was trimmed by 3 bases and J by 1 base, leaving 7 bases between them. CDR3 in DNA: TGCAGCGTTGAGAGCGGTTCCTACGAGCAGTACTTC. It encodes CSVESGSYEQYF.

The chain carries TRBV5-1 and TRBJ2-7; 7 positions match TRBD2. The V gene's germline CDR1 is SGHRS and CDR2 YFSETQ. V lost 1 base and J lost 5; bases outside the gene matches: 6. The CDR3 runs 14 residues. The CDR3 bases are TGCGCCAGCAGCTTGACTGCGGGAGCCAACGAGCAGTACTTC. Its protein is CASSLTAGANEQYF.

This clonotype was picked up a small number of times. The CDR3 DNA reads as TGTGCCAGCAGTCTCAGAGGGGGGGAAGAGACCCAGTACTTC. This sequence encodes CASSLRGGEETQYF. The rearrangement links TRBV5-6 to TRBJ2-5; tentatively, D is TRBD2 (7 bases). The CDR3 is 14 amino acids. CDR1 is SGHDT, CDR2 YYEEEE, per germline. V was cut by 5 bases and J by 3 bases, with 14 bases left in between.